Listed below are T cell receptor beta chains from one sample, sequenced in a study of blood T cells in healthy people across ages. MiXCR, run by TCRdb on the 5' RACE reads, gives a single entry per CDR3 protein. The sample lists some 800,000 distinct CDR3 sequences; around 45% were seen once. Material for sequencing was blood. Receptor source: a man aged 55 to 70 in good health. The CDR3 runs from the conserved cysteine through the conserved F or W. A D gene is named only where the DNA matches it firmly. Clone sizes are given selectively: once, few, many, or a class where the clone is expanded.

cdr3_aa cdr3_nt d_call v_call clone_size j_call
CASSLQIGGLSGELFF TGTGCCAGCAGCTTACAGATCGGGGGGCTGAGCGGGGAGCTGTTTTTT NA TRBV7-8 NA TRBJ2-2
CSARDPTGTDTQYF TGCAGTGCTAGAGATCCTACGGGCACAGATACGCAGTATTTT NA TRBV20-1 few TRBJ2-3
CASSPQGRNYEQYF TGTGCCAGCAGCCCACAGGGGAGGAACTACGAGCAGTACTTC NA TRBV16 once TRBJ2-7
CASSLLRHSSYEQYF TGTGCCAGCAGTCTACTGAGACACAGCTCCTACGAGCAGTACTTC NA TRBV11-2 many TRBJ2-7
CASSLPSGEETQYF TGTGCCAGCAGTTTACCCAGCGGGGAAGAGACCCAGTACTTC TRBD2 TRBV28 NA TRBJ2-5
CASGFGQVEADTQYF TGCGCCAGCGGCTTCGGACAGGTCGAGGCAGATACGCAGTATTTT TRBD1 TRBV4-3 NA TRBJ2-3
CASSLHRDNYGYTF TGTGCCAGCAGTTTACACAGGGACAACTATGGCTACACCTTC NA TRBV12-3/TRBV12-4 NA TRBJ1-2
CANIPGLSYLYGYTF TGTGCCAACATACCGGGCCTCAGTTACCTCTATGGCTACACCTTC NA TRBV2 NA TRBJ1-2
CASSQPGRANEQFF TGCGCCAGCAGCCAACCGGGGAGGGCCAATGAGCAGTTCTTC TRBD2 TRBV4-1 NA TRBJ2-1
CASSESYRGPEAFF TGCGCCAGCAGCGAATCCTACAGGGGACCTGAAGCTTTCTTT TRBD1 TRBV5-1 NA TRBJ1-1